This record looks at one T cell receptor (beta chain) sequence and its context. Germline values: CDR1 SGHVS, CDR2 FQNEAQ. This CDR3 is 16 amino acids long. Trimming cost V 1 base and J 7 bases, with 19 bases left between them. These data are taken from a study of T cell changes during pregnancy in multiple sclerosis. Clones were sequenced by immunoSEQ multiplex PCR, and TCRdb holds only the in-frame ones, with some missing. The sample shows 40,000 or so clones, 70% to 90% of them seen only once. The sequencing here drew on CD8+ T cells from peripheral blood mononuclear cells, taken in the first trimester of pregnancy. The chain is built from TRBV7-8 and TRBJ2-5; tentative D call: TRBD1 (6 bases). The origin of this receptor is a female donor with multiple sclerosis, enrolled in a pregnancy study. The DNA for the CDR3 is TGTGCCAGCAGCTTAGTTTTACCGGACCCACAGGGGACCCAGTACTTC. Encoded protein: CASSLVLPDPQGTQYF.